Below, 15 T cell receptor beta chains from the same sample are listed, as sequenced in a study of blood T cells in healthy people across ages. Combining a sample-barcoded 5' primer with a J-beta primer mix, a second PCR ran for roughly 7 to 12 cycles. TCRdb processed the 5' RACE reads anew with MiXCR; each CDR3 protein has one entry. The sample records around 780,000 distinct CDR3 sequences, just over 55% being singletons. Sequencing was carried out using blood. The receptor source for this set is a man aged 40-49 years in good health.

This clonotype was seen at least ten times. The chain joins TRBV5-1 to TRBJ2-3; D gene unclear. This CDR3 is built from 13 residues. CDR1 is SGHRS, CDR2 YFSETQ, per germline. V lost 4 bases and J lost 2, with 8 bases in between. CDR3 region: CASSSSTTDTQYF. The CDR3 DNA sequence: TGCGCCAGCAGCAGTTCCACCACAGATACGCAGTATTTT.

This clonotype was picked up a small number of times. The V gene is TRBV9, the J gene TRBJ2-2; either TRBD1 or TRBD2 may fit D (6 bases each). CDR1 SGDLS and CDR2 YYNGEE come from the germline V gene. V was cut by 7 bases and J by 1 base, with 11 bases left in between. There are 14 residues in the CDR3. CDR3: CASGGTLNTGELFF. In DNA, the CDR3 is TGTGCCAGCGGCGGGACATTGAACACCGGGGAGCTGTTTTTT.

The chain joins TRBV29-1 to TRBJ2-1; 10 bases fit TRBD1. This CDR3 has 12 amino acids. V was clipped by 8 bases and J by 7 bases; unmatched bases: 5. From germline, CDR1 is SQVTM and CDR2 ANQGSEA. The CDR3 nucleotides are TGCAGCACAAGGACAGGGGGGAATGAGCAGTTCTTC. Translated: CSTRTGGNEQFF.

The V gene is TRBV15, the J gene TRBJ2-5; D call uncertain. CDR1 and CDR2 (germline): LNHNV, YYDKDF (reference sequence). V was pared by 3 bases and J by 0 bases, with 8 bases between. The CDR3 consists of 14 residues. This CDR3 is CATSRTRYQETQYF. CDR3 in DNA: TGTGCCACCAGCAGGACGAGGTACCAAGAGACCCAGTACTTC. The whole variable domain, filled in from reference TRBV15 and TRBJ2-5, reads DAMVIQNPRYQVTQFGKPVTLSCSQTLNHNVMYWYQQKSSQAPKLLFHYYDKDFNNEADTPDNFQSRRPNTSFCFLDIRSPGLGDTAMYLCATSRTRYQETQYFGPGTRLLVL.

The chain has TRBV24-1 and TRBJ2-1, with 8 bases identical to TRBD2. The length of the CDR3 is 24 residues. The J segment lost 0 bases and the V segment lost 4 bases, leaving 28 bases of the junction unmatched. The germline CDR1 and CDR2 sequences are KGHDR and SFDVKD. This CDR3 reads CATSEHRPGQPGLGPSSSYNEQFF. CDR3 sequence (DNA): TGTGCCACCAGTGAACATCGTCCGGGACAACCGGGACTAGGACCATCGAGCTCCTACAATGAGCAGTTCTTC.

The rearrangement joins TRBV5-1 to TRBJ2-7, with 14 bases lining up with TRBD2. V trimming: 1 base; J trimming: 5 bases; junction bases outside the gene matches: 11. CDR1 and CDR2 (germline): SGHRS, YFSETQ. CDR3 length: 18 amino acids. The CDR3 loop is CASSLYMGLAGAGDEQYF. In DNA, the CDR3 is TGCGCCAGCAGCTTGTATATGGGACTAGCGGGAGCAGGCGACGAGCAGTACTTC.

The chain couples TRBV3-1 to TRBJ2-4; the D gene is possibly TRBD1 (7 bases). Trimming shortened V by 6 bases and J by 4 bases, and 22 bases separated the two germline ends. CDR1 is LGHDT, CDR2 YNNKEL, per germline (reference sequence). This CDR3 has 17 residues. The CDR3 loop is CASSQRESGTVKNIQYF. Here the CDR3 DNA reads TGTGCCAGCAGTCAACGGGAGTCCGGGACAGTTAAAAACATTCAGTACTTC.

The rearrangement uses TRBV4-1 and TRBJ2-1; 14 nucleotides match TRBD2. V lost 4 bases and J lost 6; bases outside the gene matches: 8. The CDR3 covers 17 residues. From germline, CDR1 is MGHRA and CDR2 YSYEKL. The CDR3: CASSPRTSGGSLNEQFF. As DNA, the CDR3 is TGCGCCAGCAGCCCTCGGACTAGCGGGGGGAGTCTCAATGAGCAGTTCTTC.

This clonotype was detected a few times. The rearrangement uses TRBV4-3 and TRBJ2-7; 7 bases align to TRBD1. Germline V lookup: CDR1 LGHNA, CDR2 YSLEER. The CDR3 has 15 residues. With 3 bases clipped from V and 2 bases from J, the junction kept 7 bases outside the gene matches. The CDR3 loop is CASSQQRQGAYEQYF. CDR3 DNA sequence: TGCGCCAGCAGCCAGCAGCGGCAGGGGGCCTACGAGCAGTACTTC.

The chain combines TRBV7-2 with TRBJ1-1, with D possibly being TRBD1 (5 bases). CDR1 is SGHTA and CDR2 is FQGNSA in the germline V gene. The length of the CDR3 is 16 residues. V was trimmed by 0 bases and J by 4 bases, leaving 15 bases between them. Here the CDR3 reads CASSLAGVGALTEAFF. CDR3 coding DNA: TGTGCCAGCAGCTTAGCAGGTGTCGGGGCCCTCACTGAAGCTTTCTTT.

Only a few counts were recorded for this clonotype. The chain employs TRBV24-1 and TRBJ2-3; possible D gene TRBD1, 7 bases. The ends were cut back, 7 bases at V and 3 bases at J, with 10 bases in the middle. Per the germline V gene, CDR1 is KGHDR and CDR2 is SFDVKD. The length of the CDR3 is 13 residues. CDR3 coding DNA: TGTGCCACCAGGACAGGGAGGACAGATACGCAGTATTTT. Protein product: CATRTGRTDTQYF.

The chain links TRBV7-6 to TRBJ2-7; no clear D gene. The germline V gene encodes CDR1 SGHVS and CDR2 FNYEAQ. Trimming stripped 5 bases from V and 2 bases from J, with 16 bases between. This CDR3 has 15 residues. The CDR3 protein is CASSPSTSFPYEQYF. CDR3 sequence (DNA): TGTGCCAGCAGCCCATCAACCAGCTTCCCCTACGAGCAGTACTTC.

V usage is TRBV5-1 and J usage is TRBJ1-4, with D maybe TRBD1 (6 bases). This CDR3 has 16 amino acids. Germline-derived CDR1 and CDR2 are SGHRS and YFSETQ. Trimming stripped 4 bases from V and 3 bases from J, with 16 bases between. The CDR3, as DNA: TGCGCCAGCAGCCCTCTGGACAGCGGGGCTAATGAAAAACTGTTTTTT. This translates into CASSPLDSGANEKLFF.

The CDR3 sequence: CASSLGGRAYTDTQYF. As DNA, the CDR3 is TGTGCCAGCAGTTTAGGAGGCCGGGCCTACACAGATACGCAGTATTTT. The chain uses TRBV12-3 or TRBV12-4 and TRBJ2-3; no reliable D call. The CDR3 length is 16 residues. V dropped 1 base and J dropped 2 bases, with 13 bases sitting between them.

This clonotype came up a few times. The V call is TRBV20-1, the J call TRBJ1-2; perhaps TRBD1 as D (5 bases). CDR3 length equals 16 residues. Germline V gives CDR1 DFQATT, CDR2 SNEGSKA (reference sequence). The V end was cut by 0 bases, the J end by 5 bases, with 19 bases between. The CDR3 sequence: CSARDGATALGYGYTF. In DNA form, the CDR3 reads TGCAGTGCTAGAGATGGGGCGACGGCCCTCGGGTATGGCTACACCTTC.